This TCR beta chain was found in a study of Graves' ophthalmopathy and Graves' hyperthyroidism. With a duration under 3 months, ophthalmopathy in the donors showed moderate-to-severe activity, CAS ≥3 and NOSPECS ≥4. PBMCs were isolated from a roughly 10 ml sample of fresh peripheral blood. The study amplified TCR beta CDR3 regions using RNA transcripts. An initial RT-PCR round employing HTBI primers preceded a second-round multiplex PCR. TCRdb re-derived calls from the multiplex PCR reads in MiXCR, one entry per CDR3 protein. The profile shows about 240,000 distinct CDR3 sequences, about 46% of them singletons. Study-wide results and caveats: Ophthalmopathy could be told apart from stable hyperthyroidism by a 13-signature model (about 90% sensitivity, about 80% specificity). Most clonotypes expanded in thyroid above 0.001 frequency were present in blood too.

The germline gives CDR1 SEHNR, CDR2 FQNEAQ (reference sequence). After removal of 3 bases from V and 0 bases from J, the junction contained 8 bases not matched to a gene. This CDR3 has 18 amino acids. Worth noting for this clonotype: Its antigen is still unknown.

The clonotype was recovered from an adult man with Graves' ophthalmopathy. Sequenced material: peripheral blood. The rearrangement uses TRBV7-9 and TRBJ2-6; 7 bases map to TRBD1. CDR3 protein: CASSFKGQFVSGANVLTF. CDR3 in DNA: TGTGCCAGCAGCTTTAAGGGACAGTTCGTCTCTGGGGCCAACGTCCTGACTTTC.